The 2 T cell receptor beta chains below all came from one sample that was sequenced in a study of identical twins. TCRdb used MiXCR to reprocess the 5' RACE reads, holding one entry per CDR3 protein. The table lists more than 650,000 distinct CDR3 sequences, approximately 6% of them singletons. The specimen sequenced was naive T cells sorted from blood. Every receptor here comes from a man between 18 and 35 years old in good health.

The chain combines TRBV14 with TRBJ2-6; no definite D call. From germline, CDR1 is SGHDN and CDR2 FVKESK. This CDR3 comprises 18 residues. Trimming removed 1 base at V and 0 bases at J, with 13 bases between. The CDR3 sequence is CASSQGRVSSSGANVLTF. The CDR3 DNA reads as TGTGCCAGCAGCCAAGGACGGGTATCCAGCTCTGGGGCCAACGTCCTGACTTTC.

This sequence joins TRBV4-1 and TRBJ2-3; 13 bases are shared with TRBD2. Per germline, CDR1 MGHRA and CDR2 YSYEKL. V gave up 3 bases and J gave up 5 bases; unmatched junction bases: 29. The CDR3 has 24 amino acids. The CDR3 DNA sequence: TGCGCCAGCAGCCACCAAATGGGACAGGCAGGGAGGACTAGCGGGAGCCCGGGCGGAGATACGCAGTATTTT. Amino acids: CASSHQMGQAGRTSGSPGGDTQYF.